This passage covers 27 T cell receptor beta chains from one sample sequenced in a study of cytomegalovirus exposure and HLA in healthy donors (dated by TCRdb to 2015 to 2018). The receptor library was made with the immunoSEQ multiplex PCR assay. A mixture of 60 forward primers for TCR Vbeta segments and 13 reverse primers for TCR Jbeta segments was used in the multiplex PCR. TCRdb carries this immuneACCESS record with in-frame sequences only. Its versions omit some clonotypes, under half of them owing to an unresolved V gene in the studies checked, with the rest unexplained. This sample gives roughly 100,000 clones in total; 70% to 80% of them show up just once. Of the sample, 9.6% falls within the top ten clones. The sequenced sample was PBMCs. These TCRs come from a male donor in good health and CMV-seropositive.

The CDR3 DNA sequence: TGTGCCAGCATGTCAGGGGGGAGTGCGAGGATCGGGGAGCTGTTTTTT. It translates to CASMSGGSARIGELFF. This chain joins TRBV28 and TRBJ2-2; TRBD1 might be the D (7 bases). Trimming shortened V by 7 bases and J by 7 bases, and 22 bases separated the two germline ends. This CDR3 region has 16 residues. CDR1 is MDHEN, CDR2 SYDVKM, per germline.

V usage is TRBV6-4 and J usage is TRBJ1-1; D gene uncertain. Germline assignment: CDR1 MRHNA and CDR2 SNTAGT. This CDR3 contains 13 residues. With 5 bases removed from V and 1 base from J, the gap between germline ends came to 8 bases. DNA for the CDR3: TGTGCCAGCAGTCCGGGTTGGAACACTGAAGCTTTCTTT. It specifies CASSPGWNTEAFF.

The V gene is TRBV4-2, the J gene TRBJ2-7; TRBD1 aligns across 9 bases. This CDR3 is 17 amino acids long. V was clipped by 4 bases and J by 3 bases; unmatched bases: 13. Germline V CDR1 and CDR2: LGHNA, YNFKEQ. Here the CDR3 reads CASSPHGGTGRYYEQYF. CDR3 sequence (DNA): TGTGCCAGCAGCCCCCATGGCGGGACAGGGCGATACTACGAGCAGTACTTC.

The chain has TRBV11-3 and TRBJ1-2; D gene uncertain. The V gene's germline CDR1 is SGHNT and CDR2 YENEEA. Trimming removed 2 bases from V and 6 bases from J, with 10 bases in between. CDR3 length equals 13 residues. The CDR3 coding sequence is TGTGCCAGCAGCTTATTTAACGGGGATGGCTACACCTTC. Its translation is CASSLFNGDGYTF.

This chain links TRBV7-2 with TRBJ2-7; D call uncertain. Trimming stripped 1 base from V and 4 bases from J, with 5 bases between. The CDR3 spans 12 residues. Germline V gives CDR1 SGHTA, CDR2 FQGNSA. The CDR3 protein is CASSLDWYEQYF. The DNA of the CDR3 is TGTGCCAGCAGCTTAGACTGGTACGAGCAGTACTTC.

The chain couples TRBV9 to TRBJ2-7, with D possibly being TRBD1 (6 bases). Looked up from germline, CDR1 is SGDLS and CDR2 is YYNGEE. This CDR3 is 14 amino acids long. Trimming stripped 0 bases from V and 5 bases from J, with 12 bases between. The CDR3 coding sequence is TGTGCCAGCAGCGTAGGAACAGGGATTCACGAGCAGTACTTC. It codes for CASSVGTGIHEQYF.

The rearrangement uses TRBV5-6 and TRBJ2-1, with 7 bases aligning to TRBD1. The V gene's germline CDR1 is SGHDT and CDR2 YYEEEE. This CDR3 is 14 amino acids long. With 1 base clipped from V and 10 bases from J, the junction kept 8 bases outside the gene matches. For the CDR3, the DNA is TGTGCCAGCAGCTTGAAGGCAGGGGGTAGGGAGCAGTTCTTC. This sequence encodes CASSLKAGGREQFF.

This chain joins TRBV11-1 and TRBJ2-3, with TRBD1 matching over 8 bases. V was pared by 6 bases and J by 1 base, with 9 bases of the junction left unmatched. Germline-derived CDR1 and CDR2 are SGHAT and FQDESV (reference sequence). This CDR3 is built from 16 residues. Here the CDR3 DNA reads TGTGCCAGCAGTAACGACAGGGGATGGGGCACAGATACGCAGTATTTT. Its protein is CASSNDRGWGTDTQYF.

The chain recombines TRBV28 with TRBJ2-5, with TRBD2 matching 7 bases. V shed 3 bases and J 5 bases; nucleotides not matched to a gene: 9. Germline V gene sequence: CDR1 MDHEN, CDR2 SYDVKM. The CDR3 has 15 amino acids. The CDR3 sequence: CASSLWGGRRETQYF. The CDR3 bases are TGTGCCAGCAGTTTGTGGGGCGGGAGACGTGAGACCCAGTACTTC.

The chain joins TRBV5-4 to TRBJ2-6; weak D call: TRBD2 (7 bases). V was clipped by 2 bases and J by 2 bases, with 17 bases between them. The germline V gene encodes CDR1 SGHNT and CDR2 YYREEE (reference sequence). This CDR3 contains 18 residues. The CDR3, as DNA: TGTGCCAGCAGCTTTCATTGGGGGGGCTCCCCTGGGGCCAACGTCCTGACTTTC. The encoded protein is CASSFHWGGSPGANVLTF.

The rearrangement links TRBV7-8 to TRBJ2-2; D ambiguous. The CDR3 loop spans 14 amino acids. Germline V gene sequence: CDR1 SGHVS, CDR2 FQNEAQ. V was trimmed by 5 bases and J by 1 base, leaving 8 bases between them. The CDR3 region is CASSPGLNTGELFF. The DNA for the CDR3 is TGTGCCAGCAGCCCAGGCCTGAACACCGGGGAGCTGTTTTTT. Full variable domain (rest looked up from reference TRBV7-8 and TRBJ2-2): GAGVSQSPRYKVAKRGQDVALRCDPISGHVSLFWYQQALGQGPEFLTYFQNEAQLDKSGLPSDRFFAERPEGSVSTLKIQRTQQEDSAVYLCASSPGLNTGELFFGEGSRLTVL.

The rearrangement links TRBV11-3 to TRBJ1-1; no clear D. V shed 5 bases and J shed 3 bases, with 10 bases lying between them. The germline CDR1 and CDR2 sequences are SGHNT and YENEEA. CDR3 length: 13 amino acids. The DNA for the CDR3 is TGTGCCAGCAGCGAAAACGGGTACACTGAAGCTTTCTTT. Translated, it gives CASSENGYTEAFF.

This chain uses TRBV29-1 with TRBJ2-3, with 9 bases aligning to TRBD2. The length of the CDR3 is 15 residues. J was trimmed by 7 bases and V by 3 bases; bases with no gene match: 11. CDR1 SQVTM and CDR2 ANQGSEA come from the germline V gene. CDR3 sequence: CSVDGGRTSVYTQYF. CDR3 in DNA: TGCAGCGTTGATGGGGGGCGGACTAGCGTTTATACGCAGTATTTT.

A single count supports this clone. The rearrangement uses TRBV6-1 and TRBJ2-5, with 12 bases identical to TRBD2. The CDR3 runs 14 residues. Trimming cost V 6 bases and J 7 bases; bases outside gene matches: 6. Germline V gene sequence: CDR1 MNHNS, CDR2 SASEGT. CDR3 nucleotide sequence: TGTGCCAGCAGACCACTAGCGGGAGGCGGGACCCAGTACTTC. It is translated as CASRPLAGGGTQYF.

The chain uses TRBV28 and TRBJ1-1; tentatively, D is TRBD1 (5 bases). V gave up 5 bases and J gave up 7 bases, with 11 bases separating them. The CDR3 consists of 12 residues. Germline CDR1 reads MDHEN; CDR2 reads SYDVKM. Here the CDR3 DNA reads TGTGCCAGCAGTCCCGACAGAGATGAAGCTTTCTTT. Protein product: CASSPDRDEAFF.

V usage is TRBV6-5 and J usage is TRBJ2-7, with 7 nucleotides matching TRBD1. Germline V gene data show CDR1 as MNHEY and CDR2 as SVGAGI. The CDR3 totals 12 residues. With 6 bases clipped from V and 6 bases from J, the junction kept 5 bases outside the gene matches. CDR3 sequence (DNA): TGTGCCAGCAGCGGAACAGGGGTCGAGCAGTACTTC. Translating gives CASSGTGVEQYF.

Only a few counts were recorded for this clone. V usage is TRBV5-4 and J usage is TRBJ2-5, with 10 bases matching TRBD2. J was trimmed by 5 bases and V by 0 bases; bases with no gene match: 4. Germline assignment: CDR1 SGHNT and CDR2 YYREEE (reference sequence). This CDR3 comprises 15 residues. Here the CDR3 reads CASSLASGRGETQYF. CDR3 DNA: TGTGCCAGCAGCTTGGCAAGCGGGAGGGGGGAGACCCAGTACTTC.

The rearrangement joins TRBV5-1 to TRBJ2-7, with a possible D match to TRBD2 (5 bases). Per the germline V gene, CDR1 is SGHRS and CDR2 is YFSETQ. Trimming took 5 bases from V and 5 from J, leaving 14 bases between them. The length of the CDR3 is 13 residues. DNA for the CDR3: TGCGCCAGCAGACTAGGGAAGAACAACGAGCAGTACTTC. This gives the protein CASRLGKNNEQYF. Full variable domain (rest looked up from reference TRBV5-1 and TRBJ2-7): KAGVTQTPRYLIKTRGQQVTLSCSPISGHRSVSWYQQTPGQGLQFLFEYFSETQRNKGNFPGRFSGRQFSNSRSEMNVSTLELGDSALYLCASRLGKNNEQYFGPGTRLTVT.

This clone occurred a few times. The chain is built from TRBV6-6 and TRBJ1-1, with D hard to call. This CDR3 has 14 residues. V lost 4 bases to trimming and J lost 4 bases, with 13 bases between them. The germline V gene encodes CDR1 MNHNY and CDR2 SVGAGI (reference sequence). In DNA form, the CDR3 reads TGTGCCAGCAGTTCCTCCGGGGTGGGCACTGAAGCTTTCTTT. The encoded protein is CASSSSGVGTEAFF.

V is TRBV5-5 and J is TRBJ1-1; D uncertain. The germline V gene has CDR1 SGHKS and CDR2 YYEKEE (reference sequence). The germline V and J ends were trimmed by 2 bases and 7 bases, with 12 bases remaining between them. The CDR3 length is 13 residues. The CDR3 loop is CASSFRPEGEAFF. DNA for the CDR3: TGTGCCAGCAGCTTTAGGCCTGAGGGTGAAGCTTTCTTT.

In its sample, this clone is medium-sized. V usage is TRBV10-3 and J usage is TRBJ2-7; 9 bases agree with TRBD2. V shed 2 bases, J shed 2 bases, and the junction held 7 bases outside the gene matches. The V gene's germline CDR1 is ENHRY and CDR2 SYGVKD. The CDR3 is 16 amino acids. The CDR3, as DNA: TGTGCCATCAGTGAGCCAGGGGCTAGCGGGGCCTACGAGCAGTACTTC. It specifies CAISEPGASGAYEQYF.

This clone was detected only a few times. The chain combines TRBV6-5 with TRBJ2-1; 9 positions match TRBD2. Trimming removed 4 bases from V and 0 bases from J; junction bases left unmatched: 4. CDR1 and CDR2 from the germline V gene are MNHEY and SVGAGI. The CDR3 is 16 residues long. The CDR3 protein is CASSFRLAASYNEQFF. The CDR3 DNA sequence: TGTGCCAGCAGTTTTAGACTAGCGGCCTCCTACAATGAGCAGTTCTTC.

V is TRBV11-3 and J is TRBJ2-2, with D uncertain. Germline V gives CDR1 SGHNT, CDR2 YENEEA. CDR3 length: 12 residues. Trimming stripped 3 bases from V and 5 bases from J, with 4 bases between. The CDR3 spells CASSFQTGELFF. DNA of the CDR3: TGTGCCAGCAGCTTCCAGACCGGGGAGCTGTTTTTT.

This chain connects TRBV21-1 to TRBJ2-5; the table names TRBD1, a call not compared with the DNA. TRBV21-1 is flagged as a pseudogene. The CDR3 is 13 residues long. The CDR3 sequence: CASSKANRETQYF. In DNA form, the CDR3 reads TGTGCCAGCAGCAAAGCAAACAGGGAGACCCAGTACTTC.

V and J are TRBV27 and TRBJ2-7; no definite D call. The V end was cut by 6 bases, the J end by 1 base, with 16 bases between. The germline V gene has CDR1 MNHEY and CDR2 SMNVEV (reference sequence). This CDR3 contains 15 residues. This CDR3 is CASSRRGPGSYEQYF. The CDR3 coding sequence is TGTGCCAGCAGCCGCAGAGGCCCTGGGTCCTACGAGCAGTACTTC.

This clone occurred a few times. This sequence joins TRBV5-1 and TRBJ1-1, with 10 bases matching TRBD1. The trim removed 4 bases at V and 6 bases at J, leaving 9 bases unmatched. The CDR3 is 15 residues long. The V gene's germline CDR1 is SGHRS and CDR2 YFSETQ. This CDR3 is CASSPRTGGIAEAFF. Here the CDR3 DNA reads TGCGCCAGCAGCCCTAGGACAGGGGGTATCGCTGAAGCTTTCTTT.

The chain recombines TRBV7-2 with TRBJ2-2; TRBD1 agrees at 7 bases. The length of the CDR3 is 15 residues. V was clipped by 4 bases and J by 8 bases; unmatched bases: 10. Per germline, CDR1 SGHTA and CDR2 FQGNSA. The CDR3 sequence: CASSSTTGRSGELFF. As DNA, the CDR3 is TGTGCCAGCAGCTCCACGACAGGGCGGTCAGGGGAGCTGTTTTTT.